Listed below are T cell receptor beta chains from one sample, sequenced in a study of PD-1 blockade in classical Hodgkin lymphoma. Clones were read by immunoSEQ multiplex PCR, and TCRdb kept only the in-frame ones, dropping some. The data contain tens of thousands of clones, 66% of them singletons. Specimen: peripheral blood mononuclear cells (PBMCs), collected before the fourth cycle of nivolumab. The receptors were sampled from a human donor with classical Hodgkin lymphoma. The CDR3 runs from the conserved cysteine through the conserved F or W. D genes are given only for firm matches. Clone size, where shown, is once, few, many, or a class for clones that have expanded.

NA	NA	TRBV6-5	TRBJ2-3	TGTGCCAGCAGTTACGTGGCGAAAGATACGCAGTATTTT	CASSYVAKDTQYF
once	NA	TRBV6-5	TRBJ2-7	TGTGCCAGCAGTAGCAGGGAGTCTTTGAACTTC	CASSSRESLNF
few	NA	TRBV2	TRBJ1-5	TGTGCCAGCAGTGAATCTGCGGGGATGGGACAGCCCCAGCATTTT	CASSESAGMGQPQHF
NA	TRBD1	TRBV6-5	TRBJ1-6	TGTGCCAGCAGTTTACTACCTGGGACAGGAAATTCACCCCTCCACTTT	CASSLLPGTGNSPLHF
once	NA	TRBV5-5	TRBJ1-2	TGTGCCAGCAGCTTGGGTCCGGGGAACTATGGCTACACCTTC	CASSLGPGNYGYTF
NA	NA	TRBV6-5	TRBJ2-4	TGTGCCAGCAGTCACTCAAACATTCAGTACTTC	CASSHSNIQYF
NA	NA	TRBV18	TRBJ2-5	TGTGCCAGCTCACCGGGACTCGGGGAGCAGTACTTC	CASSPGLGEQYF
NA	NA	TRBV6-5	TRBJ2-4	TGTGCCAGCAGCCCTGACCGGTTCCCCCTGTACTTC	CASSPDRFPLYF
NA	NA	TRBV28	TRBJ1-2	TGTGCCACCACACCCCTCGGACACCGAGATTATGGCTACACCTTC	CATTPLGHRDYGYTF
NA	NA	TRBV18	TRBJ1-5	TGTGCCAGCTCACCTGGCAGCAATCAGCCCCAGCATTTT	CASSPGSNQPQHF
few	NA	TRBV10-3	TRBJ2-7	TGTGCCATCAGTGAAGGACTATTGGGGTACGAGCAGTACTTC	CAISEGLLGYEQYF
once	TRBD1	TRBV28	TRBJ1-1	TGTGCCAGCAGTTACCCCGGGACAGCGAACACTGAAGCTTTCTTT	CASSYPGTANTEAFF
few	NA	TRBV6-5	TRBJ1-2	TGTGCCAGCACCCCCGGGGGTTATGGAGGCTACACCTTC	CASTPGGYGGYTF
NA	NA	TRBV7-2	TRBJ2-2	TGTGCCAGCAGCTCGCTGGGATACACCGGGGAGCTGTTTTTT	CASSSLGYTGELFF
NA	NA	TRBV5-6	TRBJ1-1	TGTGCCAGCACCCTCCTCGGGCGGATGAACACTGAAGCTTTCTTT	CASTLLGRMNTEAFF
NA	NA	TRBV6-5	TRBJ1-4	TGTGCCAGCAGTTACTCGAGGGGGTATGTGGATGAAAAACTGTTTTTT	CASSYSRGYVDEKLFF
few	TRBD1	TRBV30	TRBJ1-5	TGTGCCTGGTCCACGGGACAGGGGATTCAGCCCCAGCATTTT	CAWSTGQGIQPQHF
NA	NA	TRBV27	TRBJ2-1	TGTGCCAGCAGTTCCCGGGGTAAATCCTACAATGAGCAGTTCTTC	CASSSRGKSYNEQFF
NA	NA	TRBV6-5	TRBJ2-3	TGTGCCAGCAGTTACGGGCCCTTGAAAAGGGATACGCAGTATTTT	CASSYGPLKRDTQYF
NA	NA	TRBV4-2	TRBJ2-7	TGTGCCAGCAGCGAATCGGACAGATCCAGCTCCTACGAGCAGTACTTC	CASSESDRSSSYEQYF
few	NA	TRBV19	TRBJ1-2	TGTGCCAGTAATGCGCCAGGGCTTAACTATGGCTACACCTTC	CASNAPGLNYGYTF
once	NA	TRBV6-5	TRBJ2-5	TGTGCCAGCAGTAGCTGGACAAATCAAGAGACCCAGTACTTC	CASSSWTNQETQYF
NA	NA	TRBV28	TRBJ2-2	TGTGCCAGCAGGCGTTTTGACACCGGGGAGCTGTTTTTT	CASRRFDTGELFF
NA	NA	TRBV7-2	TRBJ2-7	TGTGCCAGCAGCTCCTCACCCTACGAGCAGTACTTC	CASSSSPYEQYF
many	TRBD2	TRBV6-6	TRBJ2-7	TGTGCCAGCAGCCGCCTAGCGGGGAACACCTACGAGCAGTACTTC	CASSRLAGNTYEQYF
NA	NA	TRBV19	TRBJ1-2	TGTGCCAGTAGTATAACGCCGGAACCTAACTATGGCTACACCTTC	CASSITPEPNYGYTF
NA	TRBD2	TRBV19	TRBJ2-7	TGTGCCAGTAGTATTCGGCTAGCGGGAAGCTACGAGCAGTACTTC	CASSIRLAGSYEQYF
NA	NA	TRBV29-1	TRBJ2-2	TGCAGCGTTGAAGATAGTAATGGGTCCTGGGAGCTGTTTTTT	CSVEDSNGSWELFF
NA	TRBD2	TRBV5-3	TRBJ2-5	TGTGCCAGCAGCTTGGATGGGACTAGGGGGGAGACCCAGTACTTC	CASSLDGTRGETQYF
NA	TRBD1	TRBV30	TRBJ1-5	TGTGCCTGGAGACCAGGGACAGGTAGCAATCAGCCCCAGCATTTT	CAWRPGTGSNQPQHF
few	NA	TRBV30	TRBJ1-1	TGTGCCTGGAGTGACGAACATAGGACTGAAGCTTTCTTT	CAWSDEHRTEAFF
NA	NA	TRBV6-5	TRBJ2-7	TGTGCCAGCAGGGAGACAGCCTACGAGCAGTACTTC	CASRETAYEQYF
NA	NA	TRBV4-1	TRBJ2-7	TGCGCCAGCAGCCAAGACCCGGGACCGTCCTACGAGCAGTACTTC	CASSQDPGPSYEQYF
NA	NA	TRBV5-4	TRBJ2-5	TGTGCCAGCAGCTCCCCTCCAGGGGTTGGAGAAGAGACCCAGTACTTC	CASSSPPGVGEETQYF
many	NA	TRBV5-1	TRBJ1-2	TGCGCCAGCAGCTTGTCTATAGGGGGAACGGGTGGCTACACCTTC	CASSLSIGGTGGYTF
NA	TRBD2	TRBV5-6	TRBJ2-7	TGTGCCAGCAGCTTCGTTCTTAGCGGGAGTTATTACGAGCAGTACTTC	CASSFVLSGSYYEQYF
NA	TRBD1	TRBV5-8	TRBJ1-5	TGTGCCAGCAGCGTAGGACAGGATAGCAATCAGCCCCAGCATTTT	CASSVGQDSNQPQHF
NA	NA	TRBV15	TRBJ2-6	TGTGCCACCAGCAGAGGAGCGAGCTCTGGGGCCAACGTCCTGACTTTC	CATSRGASSGANVLTF
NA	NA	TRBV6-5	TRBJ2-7	TGTGCCACCACAAGGGGTCTCAAGGAGCAGTACTTC	CATTRGLKEQYF
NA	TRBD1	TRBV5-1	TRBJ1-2	TGCGCCAGCAGCCCAGGGGGCGAGGGCTATGGCTACACCTTC	CASSPGGEGYGYTF
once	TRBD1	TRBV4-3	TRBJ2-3	TGCGCCAGCAGCCAAGATGGGACAGGGACAGATACGCAGTATTTT	CASSQDGTGTDTQYF
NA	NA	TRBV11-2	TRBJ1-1	TGTGCCAGCAGCTTAAATCGGGGCACTGAAGCTTTCTTT	CASSLNRGTEAFF
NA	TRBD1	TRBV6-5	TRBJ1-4	TGTGCCAGCAGTTACCTACAGGGGAGTGAAAAACTGTTTTTT	CASSYLQGSEKLFF
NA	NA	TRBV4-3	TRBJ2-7	TGCGCCAGCAGCCAGGGGACCTCCACCTCATACGAGCAGTACTTC	CASSQGTSTSYEQYF
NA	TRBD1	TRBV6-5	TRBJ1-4	TGTGCCAGCAGTTTATTCCGGGACAGGGGCGAAAAACTGTTTTTT	CASSLFRDRGEKLFF
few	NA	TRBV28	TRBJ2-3	TGTGCCAGCAGTCCGGGGTTGGATACGCAGTATTTT	CASSPGLDTQYF
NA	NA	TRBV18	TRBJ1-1	TGTGCCAGCTCACCACTTCCTGTCAACACTGAAGCTTTCTTT	CASSPLPVNTEAFF
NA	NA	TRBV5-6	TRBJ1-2	TGTGCCAGCAGCATCCGGGACCCAGAATCATATGGCTACACCTTC	CASSIRDPESYGYTF
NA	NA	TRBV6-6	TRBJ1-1	TGTGCCAGCAGAGGAACAGGTGAAGCTTTCTTT	CASRGTGEAFF
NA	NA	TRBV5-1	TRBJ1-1	TGCGCCAGCAGCTTAACCGGGGCGGTCGGGGGGGGCACTGAAGCTTTCTTT	CASSLTGAVGGGTEAFF
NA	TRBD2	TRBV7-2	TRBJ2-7	TGTGCCAGCAGCTTAGAGCGGGGGAAATACGAGCAGTACTTC	CASSLERGKYEQYF
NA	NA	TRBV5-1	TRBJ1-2	TGCGCCAGCAGCTTGGAAGGCAATCCCTCAACAATCGGCTACACCTTC	CASSLEGNPSTIGYTF
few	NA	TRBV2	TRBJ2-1	TGTGCCAGCTGCCGGCGGCGGGGAACAAAGGCCTACAATGAGCAGTTCTTC	CASCRRRGTKAYNEQFF
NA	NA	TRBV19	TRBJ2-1	TGTGCCAGTAGTATAGATCTCAGGGGGAGGAATGAGCAGTTCTTC	CASSIDLRGRNEQFF
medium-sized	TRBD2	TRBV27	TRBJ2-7	TGTGCCAGCGGGACTAGCGGGAGGGCCTACGAGCAGTACTTC	CASGTSGRAYEQYF